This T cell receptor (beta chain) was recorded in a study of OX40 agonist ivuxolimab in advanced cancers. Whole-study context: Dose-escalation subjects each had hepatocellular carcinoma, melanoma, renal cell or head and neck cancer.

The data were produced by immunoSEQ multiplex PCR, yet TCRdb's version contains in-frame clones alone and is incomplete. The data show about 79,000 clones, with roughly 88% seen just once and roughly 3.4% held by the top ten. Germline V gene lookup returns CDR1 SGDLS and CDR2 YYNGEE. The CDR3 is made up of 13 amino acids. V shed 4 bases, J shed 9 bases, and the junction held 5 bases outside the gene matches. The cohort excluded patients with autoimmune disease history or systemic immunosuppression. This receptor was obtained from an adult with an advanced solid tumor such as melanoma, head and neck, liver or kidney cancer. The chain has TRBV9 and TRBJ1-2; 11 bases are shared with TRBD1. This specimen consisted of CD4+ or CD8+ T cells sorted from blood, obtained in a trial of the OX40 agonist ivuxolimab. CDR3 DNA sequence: TGTGCCAGCAGCACTGGGACAGGGGGAAGCTACACCTTC. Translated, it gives CASSTGTGGSYTF.